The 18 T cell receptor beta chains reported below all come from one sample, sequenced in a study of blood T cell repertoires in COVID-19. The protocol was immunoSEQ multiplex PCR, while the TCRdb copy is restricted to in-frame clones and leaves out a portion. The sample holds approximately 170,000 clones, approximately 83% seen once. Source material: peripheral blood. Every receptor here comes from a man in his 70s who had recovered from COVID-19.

The CDR3 DNA reads TGTGCCAGCAGCTTGTGGGGGGGCAATCAGCCCCAGCATTTT. It translates to CASSLWGGNQPQHF. This chain joins TRBV5-5 and TRBJ1-5; a weak D match, TRBD1 (5 bases). This CDR3 contains 14 residues. V shed 1 base and J shed 2 bases, with 7 bases lying between them. Germline CDR1 and CDR2: SGHKS and YYEKEE (reference sequence).

CDR3: CASSPLGSGGRENIQYF. The CDR3, as DNA: TGTGCCAGCTCACCATTAGGGTCTGGCGGGAGGGAAAACATTCAGTACTTC. V and J are TRBV18 and TRBJ2-4, with 9 bases identical to TRBD2. Germline assignment: CDR1 KGHSH and CDR2 LQKENI. The CDR3 runs 17 residues. J lost 5 bases, V lost 2 bases, and 10 bases had no gene match.

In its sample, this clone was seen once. This CDR3 reads CASSPGLAYEQYF. The CDR3 bases are TGTGCCAGCAGCCCGGGACTAGCTTACGAGCAGTACTTC. The rearrangement links TRBV14 to TRBJ2-7; TRBD2 aligns across 9 bases. J gave up 4 bases and V 4 bases, and 2 bases lay outside the gene matches. This CDR3 region has 13 residues. Germline assignment: CDR1 SGHDN and CDR2 FVKESK.

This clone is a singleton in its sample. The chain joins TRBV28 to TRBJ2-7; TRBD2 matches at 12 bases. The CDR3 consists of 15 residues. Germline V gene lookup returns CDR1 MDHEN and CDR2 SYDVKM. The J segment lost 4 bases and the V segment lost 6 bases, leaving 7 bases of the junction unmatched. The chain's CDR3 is CASRPGLAGRYEQYF. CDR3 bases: TGTGCCAGCAGACCCGGACTAGCGGGAAGGTACGAGCAGTACTTC.

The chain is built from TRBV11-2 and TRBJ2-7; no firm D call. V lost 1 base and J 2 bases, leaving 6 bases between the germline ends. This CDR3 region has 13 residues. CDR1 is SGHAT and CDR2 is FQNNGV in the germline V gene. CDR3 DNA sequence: TGTGCCAGCAGCTTAGGAGGCACCTACGAGCAGTACTTC. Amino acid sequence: CASSLGGTYEQYF.

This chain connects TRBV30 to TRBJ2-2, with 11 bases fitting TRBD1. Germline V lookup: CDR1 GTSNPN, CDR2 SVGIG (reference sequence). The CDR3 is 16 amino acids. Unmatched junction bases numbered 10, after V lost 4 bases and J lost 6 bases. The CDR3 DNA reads TGTGCCTGGACCACACCGGGACAGGGGGTTTCCGGGGAGCTGTTTTTT. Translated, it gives CAWTTPGQGVSGELFF.

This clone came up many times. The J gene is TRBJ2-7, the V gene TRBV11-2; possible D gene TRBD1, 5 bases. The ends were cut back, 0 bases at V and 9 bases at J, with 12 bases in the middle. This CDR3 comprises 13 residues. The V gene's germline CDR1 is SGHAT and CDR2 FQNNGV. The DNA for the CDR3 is TGTGCCAGCAGCTTAGATTGGGGCGCCCGGCAGTACTTC. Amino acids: CASSLDWGARQYF.

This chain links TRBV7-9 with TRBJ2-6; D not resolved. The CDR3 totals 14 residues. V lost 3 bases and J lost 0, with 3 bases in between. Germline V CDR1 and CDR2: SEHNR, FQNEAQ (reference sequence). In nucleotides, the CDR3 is TGTGCCAGCAGCTTGAGCTCTGGGGCCAACGTCCTGACTTTC. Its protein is CASSLSSGANVLTF. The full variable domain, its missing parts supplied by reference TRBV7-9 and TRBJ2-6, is DTGVSQNPRHKITKRGQNVTFRCDPISEHNRLYWYRQTLGQGPEFLTYFQNEAQLEKSRLLSDRFSAERPKGSFSTLEIQRTEQGDSAMYLCASSLSSGANVLTFGAGSRLTVL.

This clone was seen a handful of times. DNA of the CDR3: TGCAGCGTTGAAGATGGTAGGACTAGCGGGAGGAGCTCCTACGAGCAGTACTTC. This sequence encodes CSVEDGRTSGRSSYEQYF. The rearrangement joins TRBV29-1 to TRBJ2-7, with 14 bases matching TRBD2. The CDR3 is made up of 18 amino acids. Germline CDR1 SQVTM, CDR2 ANQGSEA. With V trimmed by 0 bases and J by 0 bases, 7 bases remained unmatched.

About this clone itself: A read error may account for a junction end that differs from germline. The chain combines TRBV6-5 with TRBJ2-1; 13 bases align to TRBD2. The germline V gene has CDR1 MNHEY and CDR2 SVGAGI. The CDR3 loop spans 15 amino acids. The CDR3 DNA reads TGTGCCGGCAGACCCGGGACTAGCGGGAACCATGAGCAGTTCTTC. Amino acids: CAGRPGTSGNHEQFF.

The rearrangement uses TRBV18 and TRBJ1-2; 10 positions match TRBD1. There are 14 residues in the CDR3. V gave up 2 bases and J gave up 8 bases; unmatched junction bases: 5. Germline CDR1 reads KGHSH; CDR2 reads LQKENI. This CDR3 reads CASSPTGTGEGYTF. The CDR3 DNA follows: TGTGCCAGCTCACCAACCGGGACAGGGGAGGGCTACACCTTC.

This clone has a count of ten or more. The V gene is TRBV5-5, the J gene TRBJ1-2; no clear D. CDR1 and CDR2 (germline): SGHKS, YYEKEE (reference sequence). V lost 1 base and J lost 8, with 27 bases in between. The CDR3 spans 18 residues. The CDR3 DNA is TGTGCCAGCAGCTTGCCTTGGATGAACAGCAGCTTCGGGGTGGGCTACACCTTC. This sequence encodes CASSLPWMNSSFGVGYTF. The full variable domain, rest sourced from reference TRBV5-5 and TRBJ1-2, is DAGVTQSPTHLIKTRGQQVTLRCSPISGHKSVSWYQQVLGQGPQFIFQYYEKEERGRGNFPDRFSARQFPNYSSELNVNALLLGDSALYLCASSLPWMNSSFGVGYTFGSGTRLTVV.

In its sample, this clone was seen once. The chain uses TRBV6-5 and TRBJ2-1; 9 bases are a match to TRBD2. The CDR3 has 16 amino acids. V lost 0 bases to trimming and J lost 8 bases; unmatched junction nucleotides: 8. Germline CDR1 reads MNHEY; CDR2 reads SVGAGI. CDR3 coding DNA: TGTGCCAGCAGTTACTCCCGCGGGAGGGCTCGCCATGAGCAGTTCTTC. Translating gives CASSYSRGRARHEQFF.

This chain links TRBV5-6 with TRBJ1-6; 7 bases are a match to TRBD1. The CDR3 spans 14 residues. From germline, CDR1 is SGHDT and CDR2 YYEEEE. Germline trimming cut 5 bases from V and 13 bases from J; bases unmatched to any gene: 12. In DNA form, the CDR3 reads TGTGCCAGCAGGCCGGGACAGACTGGCGGGCCCCTCCACTTT. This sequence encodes CASRPGQTGGPLHF.

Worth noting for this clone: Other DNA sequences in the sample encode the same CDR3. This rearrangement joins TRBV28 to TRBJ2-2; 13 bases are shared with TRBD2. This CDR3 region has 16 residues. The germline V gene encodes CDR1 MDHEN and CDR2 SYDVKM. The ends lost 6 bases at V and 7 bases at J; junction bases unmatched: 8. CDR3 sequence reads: CASRTGLAGVSGELFF. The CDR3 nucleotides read TGTGCCAGCAGGACTGGACTAGCGGGAGTAAGCGGGGAGCTGTTTTTT.

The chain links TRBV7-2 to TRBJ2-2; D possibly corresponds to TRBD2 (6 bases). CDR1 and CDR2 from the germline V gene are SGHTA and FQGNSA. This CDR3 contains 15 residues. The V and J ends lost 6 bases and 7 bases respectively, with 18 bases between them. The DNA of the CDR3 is TGTGCCAGCAGTCCCGGGGGACGGGATAGCGGGGAGCTGTTTTTT. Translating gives CASSPGGRDSGELFF. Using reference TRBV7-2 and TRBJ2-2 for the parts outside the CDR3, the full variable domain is GAGVSQSPSNKVTEKGKDVELRCDPISGHTALYWYRQSLGQGLEFLIYFQGNSAPDKSGLPSDRFSAERTGGSVSTLTIQRTQQEDSAVYLCASSPGGRDSGELFFGEGSRLTVL.

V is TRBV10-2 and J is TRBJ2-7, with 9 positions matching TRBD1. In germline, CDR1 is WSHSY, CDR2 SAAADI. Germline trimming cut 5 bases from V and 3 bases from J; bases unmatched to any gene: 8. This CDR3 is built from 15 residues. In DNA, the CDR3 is TGCGCCAGCAGTTCGGGTGGACAGGGGATCTACGAGCAGTACTTC. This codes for CASSSGGQGIYEQYF.

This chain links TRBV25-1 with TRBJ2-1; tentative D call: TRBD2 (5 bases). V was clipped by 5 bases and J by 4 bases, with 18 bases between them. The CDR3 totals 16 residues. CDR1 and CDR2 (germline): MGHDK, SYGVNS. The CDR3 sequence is CASSIRSGLHYNEQFF. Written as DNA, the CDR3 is TGTGCCAGCAGTATCCGGAGCGGCTTGCATTACAATGAGCAGTTCTTC.